The entry below gives a single TCR beta chain sequence along with its context. Its matching antigen is unknown. The CDR3 extends over 13 amino acids. The germline V and J ends were trimmed by 8 bases and 9 bases, with 19 bases remaining between them. Germline V lookup: CDR1 SGHTA, CDR2 FQGNSA. The data stem from a study of Graves' ophthalmopathy and Graves' hyperthyroidism. Study background: Hyperthyroidism counted as stable given no ophthalmopathy within 18 months of follow-up. Overall study findings and caveats: Discrimination between ophthalmopathy and stable hyperthyroidism by a 13-signature model showed about 85% sensitivity and more than 65% specificity. Sensitivity of roughly 64% and specificity of 72% to 80% were achieved by the model that predicted ophthalmopathy progression.

Amplified material comprised TCR beta CDR3 regions derived from RNA transcripts. RT-PCR with HTBI primers came first, then second-round multiplex PCR. MiXCR, run by TCRdb on the multiplex PCR reads, gives a single entry per CDR3 protein. This table has about 1.2 million distinct CDR3 sequences, roughly 35% appearing once. The chain has TRBV7-2 and TRBJ1-2, with no clear D. This TCR came from an adult man with Graves' hyperthyroidism. Sequencing was carried out using peripheral blood or thyroid tissue (not recorded which). This chain's CDR3 is CASSPGPGVSYTF. The CDR3 coding sequence is TGTGCCAGCTCACCAGGACCCGGGGTTAGCTACACCTTC. The full variable domain, completed using reference TRBV7-2 and TRBJ1-2, is GAGVSQSPSNKVTEKGKDVELRCDPISGHTALYWYRQSLGQGLEFLIYFQGNSAPDKSGLPSDRFSAERTGGSVSTLTIQRTQQEDSAVYLCASSPGPGVSYTFGSGTRLTVV.